Given below is one TCR beta chain in context. The table lists this clone with a few counts. It lacks a known antigen. Base quality data are lacking; no much larger clone is found one base away. TCRbeta CDR3 regions were amplified from genomic DNA using the immunoSEQ Assay, a bias-controlled multiplex PCR. From the authors' description of their analysis: Nucleated cell counts per sample were estimated from amplification of reference gene primers within the assay. To quantify the absolute abundance of each unique TCRbeta CDR3 rearrangement, sequence reads were collapsed and filtered. For each sample, productive Simpson clonality was calculated as the square root of Simpson's diversity index across productive rearrangements. TCRdb took this table from immuneACCESS and kept in-frame rearrangements with V and J called. Such tables lack part of the clones; where checked against another copy, unresolved V genes explain under half of the gap, and the rest is unexplained. D and trimming were read from the DNA, whereas the V and J calls and clone size are those reported in that table. This sample is represented by about 120,000 clones; 80% to 85% of them were singletons. The ten largest make up approximately 3.9% of the sample.

The data stem from a study of blood T cell repertoires in COVID-19 (TCRdb year 2020). Study-wide context: The collaborator samples originated in the United States, Italy and Spain and spanned the acute and convalescent phases of COVID-19. The material from the prospective study consisted of cDNA or gDNA derived from T cells, B-cell-depleted T cells, or PBMCs. The dataset comprised deeply sampled blood TCRbeta repertoires from subjects exposed to, actively infected with, or recovered from COVID-19. The repertoires were released in a freely available public database meant as a resource for research on the immune response to SARS-CoV-2. Samples came from the ongoing ImmuneRACE study (first 160 participants) plus 1,254 subjects from 6 global collaborators. The sample metadata nearly always contained a de-identified subject ID, COVID-19 status, age in years and sex. Where available, HLA class I and class II types were obtained from metadata supplied by the sample provider rather than from assay-based typing.

Its CDR3 holds 14 amino acids, cysteine through phenylalanine. The read is trimmed to its CDR3 DNA, 42 bases read in frame from base 1. V and J lose 5 bases and 5 bases, and a span of 15 bases separates them. CDR1 and CDR2 are read off the germline V gene (reference sequence) as LNHDA and SQIVND. Broader findings and caveats from the paper: How much clinical and demographic metadata was included differed by source and by participant, and the metadata was provided uncurated.

In the prospective study, participants were about 18 to 100 years old, resided in 25 or so geographic areas of the United States, and were enrolled through a virtual design. To assign participants to cohorts, the prospective study relied on clinical history that participants themselves reported in a screening survey and a study questionnaire. ImmuneRACE Cohort 3 recovered participants were defined by two consecutive negative NP/OP PCR tests, healthcare professional clearance, or symptom resolution. In the prospective study, whole blood, serum and a nasopharyngeal or oropharyngeal swab were collected from each participant by mobile phlebotomists. Participants in the prospective study had the option to provide additional blood draws and questionnaires over a 2-month period. Before DNA extraction, blood samples from the prospective study were shipped at room temperature or frozen.

The chain uses TRBV19 and TRBJ1-1; the D segment could be TRBD1, given 5 matching bases. The sequence was collected from a woman in her 30s who had recovered from COVID-19. Source material: PBMCs or T cells enriched from blood (not recorded which). In nucleotide form, the sequence is TGTGCCAGTAGTCCCACGGGGGGAAGTACTGAAGCTTTCTTT. This encodes CASSPTGGSTEAFF.